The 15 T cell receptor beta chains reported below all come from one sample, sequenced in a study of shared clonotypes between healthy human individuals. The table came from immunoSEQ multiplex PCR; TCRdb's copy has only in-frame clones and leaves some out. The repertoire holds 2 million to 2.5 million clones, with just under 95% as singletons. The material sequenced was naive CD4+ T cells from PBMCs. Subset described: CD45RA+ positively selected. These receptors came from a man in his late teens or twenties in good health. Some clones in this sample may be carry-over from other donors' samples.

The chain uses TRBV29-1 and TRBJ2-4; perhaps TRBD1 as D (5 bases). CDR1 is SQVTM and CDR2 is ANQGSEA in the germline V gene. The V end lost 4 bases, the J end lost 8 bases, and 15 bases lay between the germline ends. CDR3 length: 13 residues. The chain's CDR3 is CSVGQGKSDIQYF. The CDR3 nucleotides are TGCAGCGTTGGGCAGGGAAAGTCGGACATTCAGTACTTC.

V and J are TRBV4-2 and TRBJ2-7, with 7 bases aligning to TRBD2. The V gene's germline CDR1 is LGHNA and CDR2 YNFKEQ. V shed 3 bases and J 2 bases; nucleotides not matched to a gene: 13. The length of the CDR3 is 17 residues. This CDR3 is CASSHGATSPSTYEQYF. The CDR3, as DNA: TGTGCCAGCAGCCATGGGGCGACTAGCCCCTCCACCTACGAGCAGTACTTC.

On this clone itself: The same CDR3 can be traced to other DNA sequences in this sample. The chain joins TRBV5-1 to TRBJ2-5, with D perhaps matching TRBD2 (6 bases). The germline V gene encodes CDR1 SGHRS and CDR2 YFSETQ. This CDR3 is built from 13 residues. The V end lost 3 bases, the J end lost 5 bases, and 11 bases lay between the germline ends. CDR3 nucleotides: TGCGCCAGCAGCTCCTCCCGGGGGGAGACCCAGTACTTC. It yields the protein CASSSSRGETQYF. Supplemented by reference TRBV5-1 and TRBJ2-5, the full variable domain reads KAGVTQTPRYLIKTRGQQVTLSCSPISGHRSVSWYQQTPGQGLQFLFEYFSETQRNKGNFPGRFSGRQFSNSRSEMNVSTLELGDSALYLCASSSSRGETQYFGPGTRLLVL.

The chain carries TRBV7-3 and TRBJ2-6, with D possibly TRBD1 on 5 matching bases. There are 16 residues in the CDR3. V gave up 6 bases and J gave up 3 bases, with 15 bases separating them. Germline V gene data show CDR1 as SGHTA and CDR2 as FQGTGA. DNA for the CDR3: TGTGCCAGCAGATCAGGGTTAAAAGATGGGGCCAACGTCCTGACTTTC. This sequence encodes CASRSGLKDGANVLTF.

The CDR3 here is CASSANRGAGNTIYF. The DNA of the CDR3 is TGTGCCAGCAGTGCTAACAGGGGGGCAGGAAACACCATATATTTT. The chain is built from TRBV25-1 and TRBJ1-3; 8 bases match TRBD1. Germline CDR1 and CDR2: MGHDK and SYGVNS. Losses at the gene ends were 4 bases for V and 4 bases for J; bases not matched to a gene: 6. This CDR3 is 15 amino acids long.

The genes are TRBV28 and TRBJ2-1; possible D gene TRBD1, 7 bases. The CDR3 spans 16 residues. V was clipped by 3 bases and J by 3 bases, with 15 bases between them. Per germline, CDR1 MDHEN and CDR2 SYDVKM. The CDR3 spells CASSFGGQGVYNEQFF. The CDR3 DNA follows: TGTGCCAGCAGTTTTGGGGGGCAGGGGGTCTACAATGAGCAGTTCTTC.

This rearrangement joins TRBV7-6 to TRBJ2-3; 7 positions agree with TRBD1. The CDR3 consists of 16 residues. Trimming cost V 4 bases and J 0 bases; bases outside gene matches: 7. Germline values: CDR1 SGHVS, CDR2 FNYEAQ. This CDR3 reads CASSSIQGRSTDTQYF. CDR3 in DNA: TGTGCCAGCAGCTCGATACAGGGGAGAAGCACAGATACGCAGTATTTT.

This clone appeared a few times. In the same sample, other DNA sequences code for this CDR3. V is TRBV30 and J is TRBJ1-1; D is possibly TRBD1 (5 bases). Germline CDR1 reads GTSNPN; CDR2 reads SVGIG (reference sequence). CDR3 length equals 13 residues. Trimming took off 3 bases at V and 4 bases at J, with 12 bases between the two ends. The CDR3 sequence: CAWRLAGGTEAFF. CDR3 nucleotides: TGTGCCTGGAGGCTAGCGGGGGGCACTGAAGCTTTCTTT.

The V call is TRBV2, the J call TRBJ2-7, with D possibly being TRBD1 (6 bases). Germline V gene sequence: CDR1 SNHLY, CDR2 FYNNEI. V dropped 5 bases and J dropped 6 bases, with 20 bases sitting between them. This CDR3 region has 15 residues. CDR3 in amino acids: CASSPLQGGAIEQYF. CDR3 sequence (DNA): TGTGCCAGCAGTCCCCTACAGGGTGGGGCTATCGAGCAGTACTTC. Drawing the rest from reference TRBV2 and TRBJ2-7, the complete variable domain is EPEVTQTPSHQVTQMGQEVILRCVPISNHLYFYWYRQILGQKVEFLVSFYNNEISEKSEIFDDQFSVERPDGSNFTLKIRSTKLEDSAMYFCASSPLQGGAIEQYFGPGTRLTVT.

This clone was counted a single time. The CDR3 sequence: CAIGKGGYTF. CDR3 bases: TGTGCCATCGGCAAGGGCGGCTACACCTTC. The V and J genes are TRBV10-3 and TRBJ1-2, with no clear D. V was cut by 8 bases and J by 8 bases, with 9 bases left in between. In germline, CDR1 is ENHRY, CDR2 SYGVKD. The CDR3 consists of 10 residues.

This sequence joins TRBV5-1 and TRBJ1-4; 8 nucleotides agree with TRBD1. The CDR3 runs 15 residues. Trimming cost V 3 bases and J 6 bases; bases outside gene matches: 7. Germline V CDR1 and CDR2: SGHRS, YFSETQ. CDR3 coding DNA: TGCGCCAGCAGCTCCCGACAGGGGATGGATGAAAAACTGTTTTTT. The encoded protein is CASSSRQGMDEKLFF.

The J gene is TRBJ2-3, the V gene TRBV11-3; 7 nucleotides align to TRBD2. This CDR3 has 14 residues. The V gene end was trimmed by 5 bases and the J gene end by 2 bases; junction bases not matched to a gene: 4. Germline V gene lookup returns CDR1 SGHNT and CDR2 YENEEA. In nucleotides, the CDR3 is TGTGCCAGCAGCCTAGGACTAGTCACAGATACGCAGTATTTT. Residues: CASSLGLVTDTQYF.

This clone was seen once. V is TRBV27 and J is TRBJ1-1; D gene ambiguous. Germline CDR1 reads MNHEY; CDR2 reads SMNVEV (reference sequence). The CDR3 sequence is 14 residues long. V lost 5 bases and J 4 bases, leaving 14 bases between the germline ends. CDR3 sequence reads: CASSPVAGITEAFF. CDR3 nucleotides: TGTGCCAGCAGTCCGGTTGCGGGAATCACTGAAGCTTTCTTT.

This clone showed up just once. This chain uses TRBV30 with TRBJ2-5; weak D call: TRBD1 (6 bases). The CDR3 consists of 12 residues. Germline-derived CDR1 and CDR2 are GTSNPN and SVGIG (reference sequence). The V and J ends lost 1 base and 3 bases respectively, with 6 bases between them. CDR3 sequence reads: CAWSAGEETQYF. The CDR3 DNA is TGTGCCTGGAGTGCAGGGGAAGAGACCCAGTACTTC.

Here the CDR3 reads CASSSVAGATDTQYF. In nucleotides, the CDR3 is TGTGCCAGCAGCTCCGTAGCGGGAGCCACAGATACGCAGTATTTT. The rearrangement links TRBV7-3 to TRBJ2-3; 9 bases are a match to TRBD2. The CDR3 sequence is 15 residues long. The germline gives CDR1 SGHTA, CDR2 FQGTGA. J was trimmed by 2 bases and V by 4 bases; bases with no gene match: 4.